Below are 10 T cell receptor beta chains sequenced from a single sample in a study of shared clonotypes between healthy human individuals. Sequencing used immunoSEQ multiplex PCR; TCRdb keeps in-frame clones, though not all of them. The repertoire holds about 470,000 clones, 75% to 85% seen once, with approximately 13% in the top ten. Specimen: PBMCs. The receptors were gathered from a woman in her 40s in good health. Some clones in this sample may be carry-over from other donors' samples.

The CDR3 nucleotides are TGTGCCAGAAGCCTCGGGACAGCTATTTACACGTTCACTGAAGCTTTCTTT. Protein product: CARSLGTAIYTFTEAFF. This chain joins TRBV5-3 and TRBJ1-1, with 7 bases aligning to TRBD1. TRBV5-3 is an ORF; its function is uncertain. V shed 4 bases and J 4 bases; nucleotides not matched to a gene: 16. This CDR3 spans 17 amino acids.

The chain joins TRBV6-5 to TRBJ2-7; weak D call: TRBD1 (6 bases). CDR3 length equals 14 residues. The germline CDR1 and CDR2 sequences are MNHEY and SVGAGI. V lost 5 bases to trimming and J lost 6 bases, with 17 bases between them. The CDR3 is CASSGWGTLGEQYF. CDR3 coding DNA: TGTGCCAGCAGTGGCTGGGGGACATTGGGCGAGCAGTACTTC.

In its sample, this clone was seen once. CDR3 DNA sequence: TGTGCCAGCTCACCACAGGGAAGCTCTGGGGCCAACGTCCTGACTTTC. It yields the protein CASSPQGSSGANVLTF. This chain links TRBV18 with TRBJ2-6, with D unresolved. Trimming cost V 1 base and J 0 bases, with 7 bases left between them. The germline V gene has CDR1 KGHSH and CDR2 LQKENI. This CDR3 spans 16 amino acids.

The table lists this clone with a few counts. Here the CDR3 DNA reads TGCGCCAGCAGCTCACTAGCGGCCGGGTCCTACAATGAGCAGTTCTTC. Its protein product is CASSSLAAGSYNEQFF. The chain carries TRBV5-1 and TRBJ2-1; 8 nucleotides line up with TRBD2. The germline V gene encodes CDR1 SGHRS and CDR2 YFSETQ. The CDR3 totals 16 residues. The ends lost 3 bases at V and 1 base at J; junction bases unmatched: 6.

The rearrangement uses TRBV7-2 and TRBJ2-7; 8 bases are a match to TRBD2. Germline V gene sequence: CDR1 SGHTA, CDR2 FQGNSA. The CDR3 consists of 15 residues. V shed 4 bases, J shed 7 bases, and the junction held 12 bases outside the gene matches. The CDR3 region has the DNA TGTGCCAGCAGCTCGCCCACTAGCGGCTTAAGGGAGCAGTACTTC. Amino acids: CASSSPTSGLREQYF.

The DNA for the CDR3 is TGTGCCAGCAGGCTACAGGGGGGCAATACGCAGTATTTT. Residues: CASRLQGGNTQYF. The chain links TRBV6-1 to TRBJ2-3, with 8 bases identical to TRBD1. CDR3 size: 13 residues. The V segment lost 6 bases and the J segment 7 bases; nucleotides outside the gene matches: 6. The germline gives CDR1 MNHNS, CDR2 SASEGT.

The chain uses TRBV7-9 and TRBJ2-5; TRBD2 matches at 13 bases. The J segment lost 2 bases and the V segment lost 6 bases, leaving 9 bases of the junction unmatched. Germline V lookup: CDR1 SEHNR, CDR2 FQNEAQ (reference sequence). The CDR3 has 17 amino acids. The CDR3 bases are TGTGCCAGCAGTCCAGGACTAGCGGGGGTGGGGCAAGAGACCCAGTACTTC. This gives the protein CASSPGLAGVGQETQYF.

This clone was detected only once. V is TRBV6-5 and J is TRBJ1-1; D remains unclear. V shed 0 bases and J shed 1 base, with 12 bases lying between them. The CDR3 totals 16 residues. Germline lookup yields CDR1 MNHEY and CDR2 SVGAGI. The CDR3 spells CASSYSYTLPNTEAFF. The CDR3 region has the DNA TGTGCCAGCAGTTACTCGTATACCCTACCGAACACTGAAGCTTTCTTT.

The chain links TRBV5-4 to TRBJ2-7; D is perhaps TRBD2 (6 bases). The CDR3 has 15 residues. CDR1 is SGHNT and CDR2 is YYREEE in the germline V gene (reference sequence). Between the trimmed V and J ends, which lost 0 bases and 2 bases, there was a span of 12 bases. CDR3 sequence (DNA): TGTGCCAGCAGCTTGGCGTTTAGCGGAACCTACGAGCAGTACTTC. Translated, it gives CASSLAFSGTYEQYF.

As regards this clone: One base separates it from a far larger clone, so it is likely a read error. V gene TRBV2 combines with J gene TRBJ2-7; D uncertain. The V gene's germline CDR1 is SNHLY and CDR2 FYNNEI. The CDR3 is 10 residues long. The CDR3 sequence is CAGSEAKQYF. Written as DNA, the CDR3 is TGTGCCGGCAGTGAGGCGAAGCAGTACTTC. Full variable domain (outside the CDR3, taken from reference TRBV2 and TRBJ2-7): EPEVTQTPSHQVTQMGQEVILRCVPISNHLYFYWYRQILGQKVEFLVSFYNNEISEKSEIFDDQFSVERPDGSNFTLKIRSTKLEDSAMYFCAGSEAKQYFGPGTRLTVT.